This passage covers 19 T cell receptor beta chains from one sample sequenced in a study of blood T cell repertoires in COVID-19. Clones were sequenced by immunoSEQ multiplex PCR, and TCRdb holds only the in-frame ones, with some missing. The top ten clones hold approximately 1.4% of a sample with under 200,000 clones, approximately 80% of them seen once. The sequenced sample consisted of peripheral blood. These TCRs come from a human donor in a cohort sampled during active COVID-19.

The V and J genes are TRBV5-6 and TRBJ1-3; D is unclear. The germline gives CDR1 SGHDT, CDR2 YYEEEE. The CDR3 has 15 amino acids. V lost 4 bases, J lost 1 base, and 12 bases lay in between. CDR3 nucleotides: TGTGCCAGCAGCGTCGTATCGTTGTCTGGAAACACCATATATTTT. Amino acids: CASSVVSLSGNTIYF.

The chain combines TRBV29-1 with TRBJ2-4; possible D gene TRBD2, 6 bases. Between the trimmed V and J ends, which lost 4 bases and 4 bases, there was a span of 11 bases. Germline V gene sequence: CDR1 SQVTM, CDR2 ANQGSEA. The CDR3 is 13 amino acids. CDR3 bases: TGCAGCGTTGCGCCCCTAGCGAAAAACATTCAGTACTTC. Translating it yields CSVAPLAKNIQYF. Complete variable domain (other parts from reference TRBV29-1 and TRBJ2-4): SAVISQKPSRDICQRGTSLTIQCQVDSQVTMMFWYRQQPGQSLTLIATANQGSEATYESGFVIDKFPISRPNLTFSTLTVSNMSPEDSSIYLCSVAPLAKNIQYFGAGTRLSVL.

The chain has TRBV11-2 and TRBJ2-5; D possibly corresponds to TRBD2 (5 bases). The germline V gene encodes CDR1 SGHAT and CDR2 FQNNGV. The V end lost 1 base, the J end lost 0 bases, and 12 bases lay between the germline ends. The CDR3 consists of 16 residues. CDR3 sequence: CASSLVGGGHQETQYF. CDR3 DNA sequence: TGTGCCAGCAGCTTAGTGGGTGGAGGCCACCAAGAGACCCAGTACTTC.

The CDR3 reads CASSGTANSPLHF. CDR3 DNA: TGTGCCAGCAGCGGGACAGCAAATTCACCCCTCCACTTT. The chain employs TRBV12-3 or TRBV12-4 and TRBJ1-6, with 7 bases identical to TRBD1. The length of the CDR3 is 13 residues. The ends lost 6 bases at V and 7 bases at J; junction bases unmatched: 3.

On this clone: Additional DNA sequences in this sample encode the identical CDR3. V gene TRBV9 combines with J gene TRBJ2-7; 10 nucleotides line up with TRBD2. The CDR3 runs to 15 residues. CDR1 and CDR2 (germline): SGDLS, YYNGEE. V dropped 2 bases and J dropped 3; count of bases not matched to a gene: 5. The CDR3 sequence: CASSVSSGGSYEQYF. The DNA for the CDR3 is TGTGCCAGCAGCGTCTCTAGCGGGGGAAGCTACGAGCAGTACTTC.

This clone has a handful of counts. The J gene is TRBJ2-7, the V gene TRBV7-9, with D maybe TRBD1 (5 bases). The CDR3 spans 13 residues. CDR1 is SEHNR, CDR2 FQNEAQ, per germline (reference sequence). Trimming cost V 3 bases and J 3 bases, with 9 bases left between them. The CDR3 is CASSFQQDYEQYF. DNA of the CDR3: TGTGCCAGCAGCTTTCAACAGGACTACGAGCAGTACTTC.

This chain joins TRBV11-3 and TRBJ1-2; 9 bases align to TRBD1. Germline V gene sequence: CDR1 SGHNT, CDR2 YENEEA. This CDR3 has 13 residues. The V segment lost 4 bases and the J segment 7 bases; nucleotides outside the gene matches: 4. This CDR3 reads CASSSDRGFGYTF. The CDR3, as DNA: TGTGCCAGCAGCTCGGACAGGGGATTTGGCTACACCTTC.

The chain employs TRBV6-1 and TRBJ2-7, with 7 bases aligning to TRBD1. The J segment lost 7 bases and the V segment lost 4 bases, leaving 16 bases of the junction unmatched. Germline V gene data show CDR1 as MNHNS and CDR2 as SASEGT. This CDR3 region has 16 residues. The DNA of the CDR3 is TGTGCCAGCAGTGGGGGGACAGTCGGCCATACTAAGGAGCAGTACTTC. Translation: CASSGGTVGHTKEQYF.

V is TRBV7-8 and J is TRBJ2-7; the match to TRBD2 covers 11 bases. Germline V gene lookup returns CDR1 SGHVS and CDR2 FQNEAQ. The length of the CDR3 is 15 residues. V dropped 3 bases and J dropped 0; count of bases not matched to a gene: 1. This chain's CDR3 is CASSFSGGASYEQYF. The CDR3 DNA reads TGTGCCAGCAGCTTTAGCGGGGGGGCCTCCTACGAGCAGTACTTC. The whole variable domain, filled in from reference TRBV7-8 and TRBJ2-7, reads GAGVSQSPRYKVAKRGQDVALRCDPISGHVSLFWYQQALGQGPEFLTYFQNEAQLDKSGLPSDRFFAERPEGSVSTLKIQRTQQEDSAVYLCASSFSGGASYEQYFGPGTRLTVT.

The rearrangement joins TRBV7-9 to TRBJ2-1; D might be TRBD2 (6 bases). V was clipped by 5 bases and J by 0 bases, with 14 bases between them. CDR3 size: 16 residues. Germline V gene sequence: CDR1 SEHNR, CDR2 FQNEAQ (reference sequence). The CDR3 DNA follows: TGTGCCAGCAGCCTCCTGGGAGGTATCTCCTACAATGAGCAGTTCTTC. Its translation: CASSLLGGISYNEQFF.

This chain uses TRBV6-2 or TRBV6-3 with TRBJ2-7, with TRBD2 matching over 8 bases. This CDR3 spans 15 amino acids. Germline V lookup: CDR1 MNHEY, CDR2 SVGEGT. V was clipped by 2 bases and J by 2 bases; unmatched bases: 5. CDR3: CASSYLGTSTYEQYF. DNA for the CDR3: TGTGCCAGCAGTTACCTGGGGACTAGTACCTACGAGCAGTACTTC.

The chain has TRBV10-3 and TRBJ1-1, with 7 bases lining up with TRBD1. The J segment lost 0 bases and the V segment lost 10 bases, leaving 14 bases of the junction unmatched. This CDR3 region has 16 residues. Germline assignment: CDR1 ENHRY and CDR2 SYGVKD. The CDR3 DNA reads as TGTGCCAGCCTACGGGACAGTGGGGACATGAACACTGAAGCTTTCTTT. Amino acids: CASLRDSGDMNTEAFF.

This chain connects TRBV25-1 to TRBJ2-3; TRBD2 might be the D (6 bases). Germline CDR1 is MGHDK and CDR2 is SYGVNS. The V end lost 7 bases, the J end lost 2 bases, and 19 bases lay between the germline ends. The CDR3 is made up of 16 amino acids. The CDR3 is CASNEGGGTDTDTQYF. For the CDR3, the DNA is TGTGCCAGCAATGAGGGTGGCGGGACTGACACAGATACGCAGTATTTT.

The chain joins TRBV9 to TRBJ2-7; D possibly corresponds to TRBD2 (6 bases). The CDR3 consists of 14 residues. The V gene lost 0 bases and the J gene lost 2 bases, with 9 bases spanning the gap. Germline V lookup: CDR1 SGDLS, CDR2 YYNGEE. The CDR3 sequence: CASSVDWGAYEQYF. CDR3 sequence (DNA): TGTGCCAGCAGCGTAGATTGGGGGGCCTACGAGCAGTACTTC. Together with reference TRBV9 and TRBJ2-7, the CDR3 gives the full variable domain: DSGVTQTPKHLITATGQRVTLRCSPRSGDLSVYWYQQSLDQGLQFLIQYYNGEERAKGNILERFSAQQFPDLHSELNLSSLELGDSALYFCASSVDWGAYEQYFGPGTRLTVT.

The V call is TRBV6-5, the J call TRBJ2-7, with 12 bases identical to TRBD2. The CDR3 is 14 amino acids. V shed 8 bases and J 7 bases; nucleotides not matched to a gene: 9. Germline loops: CDR1 MNHEY, CDR2 SVGAGI. CDR3 nucleotides: TGTGCCAGCCCGTCTAGCGGGAGGGCGGGAGAGCAGTACTTC. This encodes CASPSSGRAGEQYF.

The J gene is TRBJ2-6, the V gene TRBV27; D ambiguous. Trimming took off 8 bases at V and 1 base at J, with 6 bases between the two ends. CDR1 is MNHEY and CDR2 is SMNVEV in the germline V gene (reference sequence). This CDR3 has 13 amino acids. The CDR3 region has the DNA TGTGCCAGCGCAGGATCTGGGGCCAACGTCCTGACTTTC. Translating gives CASAGSGANVLTF.

In its sample, this clone was seen a few times. The chain combines TRBV5-6 with TRBJ2-7; no definite D call. The V end was cut by 1 base, the J end by 0 bases, with 5 bases between. There are 13 residues in the CDR3. Germline V gene sequence: CDR1 SGHDT, CDR2 YYEEEE. CDR3 sequence reads: CASSLYSSYEQYF. CDR3 bases: TGTGCCAGCAGCTTGTATAGCTCCTACGAGCAGTACTTC.

The chain uses TRBV23-1 and TRBJ2-7, with D perhaps matching TRBD2 (6 bases). TRBV23-1 is flagged as an ORF with uncertain function. This CDR3 is built from 21 residues. V lost 5 bases and J 0 bases, leaving 32 bases between the germline ends. In DNA form, the CDR3 reads TGCGCCAGCAGTGTCGTCAAGTTCCGGGACTTCTGGCTTAGGAGCTCCTACGAGCAGTACTTC. The encoded protein is CASSVVKFRDFWLRSSYEQYF.

This chain joins TRBV28 and TRBJ1-1, with D possibly being TRBD1 (6 bases). CDR1 and CDR2 from the germline V gene are MDHEN and SYDVKM. Deletions cut 7 bases from V and 1 base from J, with 16 bases between. The CDR3 extends over 15 amino acids. CDR3 protein: CASNEGGAANTEAFF. CDR3 DNA: TGTGCCAGCAACGAGGGGGGGGCCGCGAACACTGAAGCTTTCTTT.